The 29 T cell receptor beta chains in this list originate from one sample, sequenced in a study of T-cell reconstitution after alpha-beta-depleted transplantation in children. Using unique molecular identifiers, the investigators prepared the TCRbeta library. MiXCR was run by TCRdb on the PCR reads, yielding one entry per CDR3 protein. The profile shows about 58,000 distinct CDR3 sequences, 44% of them singletons. Here the sequenced sample was PBMCs, mostly from graft donor cells, taken 360 days after TCRalphabeta/CD19-depleted stem cell transplant. These receptors were obtained from a male patient aged 5 to 17 who had a stem cell transplant for acute lymphoblastic leukemia, so the T cells may come from the graft donor.

The chain is built from TRBV7-6 and TRBJ2-5, with a weak D call TRBD1 (5 bases). Trimming left V 4 bases short and J 4 bases short, with 19 bases between. The CDR3 spans 16 residues. Germline V gene data show CDR1 as SGHVS and CDR2 as FNYEAQ. In nucleotides, the CDR3 is TGTGCCAGCAGCTCTGATACCAGGGTAATTGGAGAGACCCAGTACTTC. It specifies CASSSDTRVIGETQYF.

The J gene is TRBJ1-1, the V gene TRBV28; 8 bases line up with TRBD1. Germline loops: CDR1 MDHEN, CDR2 SYDVKM. The J segment lost 5 bases and the V segment lost 5 bases, leaving 10 bases of the junction unmatched. This CDR3 region has 15 residues. In DNA form, the CDR3 reads TGTGCCAGCAGTGGCAGGGGGCCCTTCTTAACTGAAGCTTTCTTT. The encoded protein is CASSGRGPFLTEAFF.

This clonotype showed up just a few times. This sequence joins TRBV12-3 or TRBV12-4 and TRBJ2-7; 9 positions match TRBD1. With 3 bases clipped from V and 5 bases from J, the junction kept 2 bases outside the gene matches. The CDR3 runs 13 residues. CDR3: CASSFRDRDEQYF. The DNA for the CDR3 is TGTGCCAGCAGTTTTCGGGACAGGGACGAGCAGTACTTC.

This chain connects TRBV5-6 to TRBJ2-5; D is perhaps TRBD1 or TRBD2 (5 bases each). Germline-derived CDR1 and CDR2 are SGHDT and YYEEEE. V was cut by 4 bases and J by 3 bases, with 13 bases left in between. The CDR3 is made up of 14 amino acids. The CDR3: CASSPRDPEETQYF. CDR3 in DNA: TGTGCCAGCAGCCCCCGGGACCCTGAAGAGACCCAGTACTTC.

The chain uses TRBV7-9 and TRBJ2-1, with a tentative D call TRBD2 (5 bases). CDR1 and CDR2 from the germline V gene are SEHNR and FQNEAQ (reference sequence). The CDR3 has 15 residues. The V end was cut by 5 bases, the J end by 2 bases, with 13 bases between. This chain's CDR3 is CASSHSSKPYNEQFF. As DNA, the CDR3 is TGTGCCAGCAGCCATTCTAGCAAGCCCTACAATGAGCAGTTCTTC.

The chain joins TRBV20-1 to TRBJ2-1, with 9 bases matching TRBD2. Per the germline V gene, CDR1 is DFQATT and CDR2 is SNEGSKA (reference sequence). Trimming at V came to 1 base and at J to 4 bases, leaving 5 bases not matched to a gene. This CDR3 comprises 15 residues. CDR3 region: CSARAAGGLYNEQFF. In nucleotides, the CDR3 is TGCAGTGCTAGAGCAGCGGGGGGTCTGTACAATGAGCAGTTCTTC.

V usage is TRBV14 and J usage is TRBJ1-1; tentatively, D is TRBD1 (5 bases). The germline gives CDR1 SGHDN, CDR2 FVKESK. Trimming stripped 0 bases from V and 4 bases from J, with 9 bases between. This CDR3 region has 14 residues. The CDR3 DNA reads as TGTGCCAGCAGCCAAGAAGTGGGGGGCACTGAAGCTTTCTTT. Protein: CASSQEVGGTEAFF.

This clonotype was seen more than once but under ten times. The rearrangement links TRBV5-1 to TRBJ2-1, with D maybe TRBD2 (5 bases). Germline CDR1 is SGHRS and CDR2 is YFSETQ. This CDR3 has 13 residues. The ends were cut back, 3 bases at V and 8 bases at J, with 12 bases in the middle. The CDR3 is CASSSPSSDEQFF. The DNA for the CDR3 is TGCGCCAGCAGCTCTCCTAGCAGCGATGAGCAGTTCTTC.

This clonotype appeared a few times. The chain combines TRBV10-3 with TRBJ2-1, with TRBD1 identical over 7 bases. The junction had 7 bases not matched to a gene; V was cut back by 3 bases and J by 8 bases. This CDR3 region has 14 residues. Germline V lookup: CDR1 ENHRY, CDR2 SYGVKD. CDR3 in amino acids: CAISDRTGFYEQFF. The CDR3 coding sequence is TGTGCCATCAGTGACCGGACAGGTTTCTATGAGCAGTTCTTC.

The chain links TRBV4-1 to TRBJ2-1, with D uncertain. The germline V gene encodes CDR1 MGHRA and CDR2 YSYEKL. V lost 2 bases and J lost 0, with 11 bases in between. The CDR3 loop spans 16 amino acids. The chain's CDR3 is CASSQLDLLSYNEQFF. The CDR3 region has the DNA TGCGCCAGCAGCCAACTAGACCTCCTCTCCTACAATGAGCAGTTCTTC.

This chain joins TRBV12-3 or TRBV12-4 and TRBJ2-7; 7 positions agree with TRBD1. This CDR3 contains 13 residues. Unmatched junction bases numbered 9, after V lost 8 bases and J lost 5 bases. CDR3 region: CASHRTGQHEQYF. The CDR3 DNA follows: TGTGCCAGCCATCGGACAGGTCAACACGAGCAGTACTTC.

The chain carries TRBV4-2 and TRBJ2-3; the match to TRBD2 covers 9 bases. CDR3 size: 18 residues. V lost 1 base and J lost 4; bases outside the gene matches: 12. The germline V gene has CDR1 LGHNA and CDR2 YNFKEQ. Here the CDR3 reads CASSQGRGSGGVADTQYF. CDR3 DNA sequence: TGTGCCAGCAGCCAAGGTCGAGGTAGCGGGGGAGTCGCAGATACGCAGTATTTT.

V gene TRBV27 combines with J gene TRBJ1-5, with TRBD1 as a possible D gene (6 bases). The CDR3 has 16 amino acids. CDR1 MNHEY and CDR2 SMNVEV come from the germline V gene (reference sequence). The V end lost 6 bases, the J end lost 0 bases, and 15 bases lay between the germline ends. As DNA, the CDR3 is TGTGCCAGCAGCCCACTGGGGGGCTATAGCAATCAGCCCCAGCATTTT. Translation gives CASSPLGGYSNQPQHF.

V usage is TRBV12-3 or TRBV12-4 and J usage is TRBJ2-1; the D gene is possibly TRBD1 (7 bases). The ends were cut back, 6 bases at V and 1 base at J, with 10 bases in the middle. This CDR3 has 14 residues. CDR3 in amino acids: CASRRDRSYNEQFF. CDR3 DNA sequence: TGTGCCAGCAGGCGGGACAGATCCTACAATGAGCAGTTCTTC.

The chain employs TRBV9 and TRBJ2-5; D is possibly TRBD1 (5 bases). Germline CDR1 reads SGDLS; CDR2 reads YYNGEE. The CDR3 consists of 14 residues. Trimming took off 3 bases at V and 7 bases at J, with 16 bases between the two ends. DNA of the CDR3: TGTGCCAGCAGCGCCCGACTGAAGGGGTGGACCCAGTACTTC. Its protein is CASSARLKGWTQYF.

V is TRBV21-1 and J is TRBJ2-7; the D segment call TRBD1 is taken from the table without a DNA check. TRBV21-1 is flagged as a pseudogene. The CDR3 length is 17 residues. In nucleotides, the CDR3 is TGTGCCAGCAGCATTGTGGAGAGGGAACGACACCCCTACGAGCAGTACTTC. Its protein is CASSIVERERHPYEQYF.

The CDR3 loop is CASSPTATGELFF. In nucleotides, the CDR3 is TGTGCCAGCAGTCCTACAGCCACCGGGGAGCTGTTTTTT. This chain uses TRBV27 with TRBJ2-2, with unresolved D. CDR1 is MNHEY, CDR2 SMNVEV, per germline (reference sequence). The CDR3 is made up of 13 amino acids. The V gene lost 5 bases and the J gene lost 4 bases, with 8 bases spanning the gap.

This clonotype was counted once. This chain joins TRBV7-9 and TRBJ2-1; TRBD2 aligns across 10 bases. Germline trimming cut 6 bases from V and 0 bases from J; bases unmatched to any gene: 5. The germline V gene has CDR1 SEHNR and CDR2 FQNEAQ (reference sequence). The CDR3 loop spans 16 amino acids. In nucleotides, the CDR3 is TGTGCCAGCAGAGGGACTAGCGTGAGCTCCTACAATGAGCAGTTCTTC. Translation gives CASRGTSVSSYNEQFF.

CDR3 in amino acids: CASSFGTRGYEQYF. DNA of the CDR3: TGTGCCAGCAGCTTCGGCACTAGGGGCTACGAGCAGTACTTC. The V and J genes are TRBV13 and TRBJ2-7, with D perhaps TRBD1 or TRBD2 (5 bases each). This CDR3 has 14 residues. Germline V lookup: CDR1 PRHDT, CDR2 FYEKMQ (reference sequence). V was shortened by 3 bases and J by 3 bases, with 12 bases between the two germline ends.

In its sample, this clonotype was seen a few times. V is TRBV4-1 and J is TRBJ2-5, with 7 bases identical to TRBD2. The V segment lost 1 base and the J segment 3 bases; nucleotides outside the gene matches: 5. There are 15 residues in the CDR3. The germline gives CDR1 MGHRA, CDR2 YSYEKL. The CDR3 DNA follows: TGCGCCAGCAGCCAAGGAATTGGACTAGAAGAGACCCAGTACTTC. Translated: CASSQGIGLEETQYF.

The J gene is TRBJ2-3, the V gene TRBV27, with D possibly TRBD1 on 7 matching bases. Trimming took 4 bases from V and 6 from J, leaving 11 bases between them. The germline gives CDR1 MNHEY, CDR2 SMNVEV (reference sequence). The CDR3 has 13 residues. The CDR3 nucleotides read TGTGCCAGCAGTTGGGCAGGGGGGGATACGCAGTATTTT. Amino acid sequence: CASSWAGGDTQYF.

There are a few counts of this clonotype. J is TRBJ2-7 and V is TRBV28; D call uncertain. There are 15 residues in the CDR3. The V gene's germline CDR1 is MDHEN and CDR2 SYDVKM. V shed 1 base and J shed 0 bases, with 10 bases lying between them. This CDR3 reads CASSLSVRSSYEQYF. Written as DNA, the CDR3 is TGTGCCAGCAGTTTATCGGTCCGGAGCTCCTACGAGCAGTACTTC. Supplemented by reference TRBV28 and TRBJ2-7, the full variable domain reads DVKVTQSSRYLVKRTGEKVFLECVQDMDHENMFWYRQDPGLGLRLIYFSYDVKMKEKGDIPEGYSVSREKKERFSLILESASTNQTSMYLCASSLSVRSSYEQYFGPGTRLTVT.

The chain recombines TRBV29-1 with TRBJ2-7; D ambiguous. V lost 3 bases and J 1 base, leaving 10 bases between the germline ends. Germline V lookup: CDR1 SQVTM, CDR2 ANQGSEA. The CDR3 runs 13 residues. The CDR3 region has the DNA TGCAGCGTTGACTGGAAAGGGTCCTACGAGCAGTACTTC. The encoded protein is CSVDWKGSYEQYF.

The V gene is TRBV11-2, the J gene TRBJ1-1; no firm D call. Germline CDR1 reads SGHAT; CDR2 reads FQNNGV. Trimming left V 4 bases short and J 4 bases short, with 16 bases between. The CDR3 consists of 15 residues. This CDR3 is CASSSVGRVGTEAFF. The CDR3 region has the DNA TGTGCCAGCAGCTCCGTGGGCCGCGTCGGCACTGAAGCTTTCTTT.

J is TRBJ2-1 and V is TRBV20-1; D is uncertain. This CDR3 has 16 residues. Per the germline V gene, CDR1 is DFQATT and CDR2 is SNEGSKA (reference sequence). V was clipped by 2 bases and J by 0 bases, with 14 bases between them. CDR3 nucleotides: TGCAGTGCTAGACCCACTTCCGGAAGCTCCTACAATGAGCAGTTCTTC. Translated, it gives CSARPTSGSSYNEQFF.

CDR3 in DNA: TGTGCCAGCAGTCCCTTACGATACAGGCTGGGCAACATTCAGTACTTC. Amino acid sequence: CASSPLRYRLGNIQYF. J is TRBJ2-4 and V is TRBV27, with a tentative D call TRBD1 (5 bases). The CDR3 loop spans 16 amino acids. Germline V CDR1 and CDR2: MNHEY, SMNVEV (reference sequence). V gave up 5 bases and J gave up 7 bases, with 21 bases separating them.

This clonotype was detected a few times. The chain couples TRBV20-1 to TRBJ1-3; TRBD1 agrees at 7 bases. Germline loops: CDR1 DFQATT, CDR2 SNEGSKA (reference sequence). V lost 2 bases, J lost 1 base, and 11 bases stayed unmatched. This CDR3 spans 17 amino acids. Written as DNA, the CDR3 is TGCAGTGCTAGACACGCAGGGGGGGTAGTGTCTGGAAACACCATATATTTT. It yields the protein CSARHAGGVVSGNTIYF.

The chain employs TRBV20-1 and TRBJ1-1; 8 nucleotides agree with TRBD1. The germline V gene has CDR1 DFQATT and CDR2 SNEGSKA (reference sequence). The CDR3 is made up of 16 amino acids. Unmatched junction bases numbered 6, after V lost 0 bases and J lost 0 bases. For the CDR3, the DNA is TGCAGTGCTAGAGACACCCTACAGGGGGTGAACACTGAAGCTTTCTTT. As protein: CSARDTLQGVNTEAFF.

This chain connects TRBV6-2 or TRBV6-3 to TRBJ1-5; TRBD1 is a possible D gene (6 bases). The germline CDR1 and CDR2 sequences are MNHEY and SVGEGT. V shed 5 bases and J shed 7 bases, with 12 bases lying between them. CDR3 length: 13 amino acids. The CDR3 region has the DNA TGTGCCAGCAGTCCGACAGGAAGGCAGCCCCAGCATTTT. Translating gives CASSPTGRQPQHF.